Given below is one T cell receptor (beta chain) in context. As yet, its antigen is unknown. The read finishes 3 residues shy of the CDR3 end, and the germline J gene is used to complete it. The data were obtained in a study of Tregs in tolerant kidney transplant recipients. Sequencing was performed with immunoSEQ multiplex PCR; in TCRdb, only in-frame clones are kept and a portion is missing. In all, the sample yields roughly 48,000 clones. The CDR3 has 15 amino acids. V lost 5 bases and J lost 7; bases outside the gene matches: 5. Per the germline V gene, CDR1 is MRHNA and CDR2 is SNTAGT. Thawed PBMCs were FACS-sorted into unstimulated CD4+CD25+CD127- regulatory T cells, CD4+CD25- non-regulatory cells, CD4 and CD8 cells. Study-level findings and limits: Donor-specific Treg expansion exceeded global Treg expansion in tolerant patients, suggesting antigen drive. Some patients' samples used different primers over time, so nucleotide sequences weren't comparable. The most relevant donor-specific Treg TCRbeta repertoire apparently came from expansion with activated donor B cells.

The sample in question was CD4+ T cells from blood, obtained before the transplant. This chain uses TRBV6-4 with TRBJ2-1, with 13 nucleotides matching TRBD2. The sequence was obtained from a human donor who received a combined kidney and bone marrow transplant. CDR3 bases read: TGTGCCAGCAGTCCCGGGGGACTAGCGGGAAATGAG. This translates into CASSPGGLAGNE. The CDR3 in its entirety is CASSPGGLAGNEQFF.